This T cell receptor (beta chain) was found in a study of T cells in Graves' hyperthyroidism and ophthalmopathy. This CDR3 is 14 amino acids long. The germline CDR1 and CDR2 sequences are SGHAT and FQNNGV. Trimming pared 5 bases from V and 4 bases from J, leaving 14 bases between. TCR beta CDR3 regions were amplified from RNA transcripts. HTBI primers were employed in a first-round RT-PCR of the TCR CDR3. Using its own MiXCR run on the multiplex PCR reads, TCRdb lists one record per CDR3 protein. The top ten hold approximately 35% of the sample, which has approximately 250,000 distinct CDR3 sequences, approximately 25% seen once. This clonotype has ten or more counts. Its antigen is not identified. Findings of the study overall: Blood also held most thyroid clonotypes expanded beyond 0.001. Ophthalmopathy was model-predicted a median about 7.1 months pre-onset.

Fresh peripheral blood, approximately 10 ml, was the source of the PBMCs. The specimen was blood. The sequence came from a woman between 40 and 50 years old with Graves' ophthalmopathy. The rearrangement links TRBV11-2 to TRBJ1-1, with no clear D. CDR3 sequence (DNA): TGTGCCAGCAGCACACCGGGGAAGGGCACTGAAGCTTTCTTT. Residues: CASSTPGKGTEAFF.